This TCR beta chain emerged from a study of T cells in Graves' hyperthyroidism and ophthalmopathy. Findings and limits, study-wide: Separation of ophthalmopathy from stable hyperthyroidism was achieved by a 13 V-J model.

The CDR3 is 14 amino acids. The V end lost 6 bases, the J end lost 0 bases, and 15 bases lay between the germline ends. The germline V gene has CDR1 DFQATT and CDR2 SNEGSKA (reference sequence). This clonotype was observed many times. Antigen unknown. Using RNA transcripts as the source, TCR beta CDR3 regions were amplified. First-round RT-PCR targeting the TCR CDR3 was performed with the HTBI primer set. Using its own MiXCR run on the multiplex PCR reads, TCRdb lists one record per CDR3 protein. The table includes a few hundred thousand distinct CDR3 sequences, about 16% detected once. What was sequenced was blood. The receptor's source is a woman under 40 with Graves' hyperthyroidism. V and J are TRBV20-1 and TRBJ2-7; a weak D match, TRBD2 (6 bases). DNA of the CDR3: TGCAGTGCCTTCGGCGGCGGGGTCTCCTACGAGCAGTACTTC. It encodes CSAFGGGVSYEQYF.